The TCR beta chain described here comes from a study of cytomegalovirus exposure and HLA in healthy donors. V gave up 1 base and J gave up 2 bases, with 13 bases separating them. Per germline, CDR1 SEHNR and CDR2 FQNEAQ (reference sequence). This CDR3 has 16 amino acids. The primer mix had 60 Vbeta and 13 Jbeta primers. Repertoires were generated with immunoSEQ multiplex PCR, while TCRdb's copy carries only in-frame clones and drops some. Recorded here are some 51,000 clones; the top ten clones represent around 9%. The chain links TRBV7-9 to TRBJ2-3; D might be TRBD2 (6 bases). The sequenced sample consisted of PBMCs. The sequence derives from a man aged 45-65 years in good health and CMV-seropositive. CDR3 protein: CASSLDLAALTDTQYF. CDR3 coding DNA: TGTGCCAGCAGCTTAGATTTAGCGGCACTCACAGATACGCAGTATTTT.